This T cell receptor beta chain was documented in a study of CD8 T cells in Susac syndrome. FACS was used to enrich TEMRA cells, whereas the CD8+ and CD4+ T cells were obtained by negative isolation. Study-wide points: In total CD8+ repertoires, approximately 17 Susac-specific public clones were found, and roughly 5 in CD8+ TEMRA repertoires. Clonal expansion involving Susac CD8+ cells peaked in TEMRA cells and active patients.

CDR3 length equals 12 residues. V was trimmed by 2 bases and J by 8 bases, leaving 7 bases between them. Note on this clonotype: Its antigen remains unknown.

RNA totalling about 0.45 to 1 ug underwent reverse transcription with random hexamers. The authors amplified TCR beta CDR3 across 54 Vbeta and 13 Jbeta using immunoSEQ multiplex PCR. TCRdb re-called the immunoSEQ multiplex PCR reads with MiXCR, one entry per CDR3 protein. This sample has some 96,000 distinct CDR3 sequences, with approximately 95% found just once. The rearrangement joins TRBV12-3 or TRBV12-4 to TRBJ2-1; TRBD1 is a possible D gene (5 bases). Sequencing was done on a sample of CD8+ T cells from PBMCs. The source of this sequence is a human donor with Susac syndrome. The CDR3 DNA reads TGTGCCAGCAGTTTAACAGGCCATGAGCAGTTCTTC. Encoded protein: CASSLTGHEQFF.